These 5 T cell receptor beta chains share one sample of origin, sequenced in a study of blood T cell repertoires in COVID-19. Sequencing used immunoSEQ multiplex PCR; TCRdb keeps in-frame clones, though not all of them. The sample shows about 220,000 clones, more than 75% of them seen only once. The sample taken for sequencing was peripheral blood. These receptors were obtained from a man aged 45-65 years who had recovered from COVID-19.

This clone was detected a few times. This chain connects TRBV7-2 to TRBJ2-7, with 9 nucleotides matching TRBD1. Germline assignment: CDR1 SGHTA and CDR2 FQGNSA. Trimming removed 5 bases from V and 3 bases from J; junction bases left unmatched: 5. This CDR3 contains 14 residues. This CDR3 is CASSLTGGGYEQYF. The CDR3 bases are TGTGCCAGCAGCCTAACAGGGGGCGGCTACGAGCAGTACTTC.

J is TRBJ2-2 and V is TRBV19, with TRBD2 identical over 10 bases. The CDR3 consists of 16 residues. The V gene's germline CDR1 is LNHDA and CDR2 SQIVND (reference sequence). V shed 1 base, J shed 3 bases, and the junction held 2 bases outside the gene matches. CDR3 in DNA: TGTGCCAGTAGTATAGCTAGCGGGAGCCACACCGGGGAGCTGTTTTTT. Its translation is CASSIASGSHTGELFF.

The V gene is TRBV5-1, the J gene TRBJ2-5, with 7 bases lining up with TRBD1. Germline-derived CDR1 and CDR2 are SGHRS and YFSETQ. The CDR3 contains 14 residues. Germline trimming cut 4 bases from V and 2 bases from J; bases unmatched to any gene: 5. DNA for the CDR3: TGCGCCAGCAGCCCTCAGACAGGGCAAGAGACCCAGTACTTC. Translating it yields CASSPQTGQETQYF.

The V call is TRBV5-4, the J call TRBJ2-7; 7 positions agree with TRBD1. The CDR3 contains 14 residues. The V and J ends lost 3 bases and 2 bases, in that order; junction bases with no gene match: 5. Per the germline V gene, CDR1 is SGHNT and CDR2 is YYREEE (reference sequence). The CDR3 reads CASSSGTDPYEQYF. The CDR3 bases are TGTGCCAGCAGCTCCGGGACAGATCCCTACGAGCAGTACTTC.

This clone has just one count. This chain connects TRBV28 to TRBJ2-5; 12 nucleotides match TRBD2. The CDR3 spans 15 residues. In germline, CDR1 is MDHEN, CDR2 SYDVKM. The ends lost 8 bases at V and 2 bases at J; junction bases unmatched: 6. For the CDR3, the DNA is TGTGCCAGCGGTACTAGCGGGAGGCCGCAAGAGACCCAGTACTTC. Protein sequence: CASGTSGRPQETQYF.